Below, one TCR beta chain is given with its context. The data were taken from a study of blood T cells in healthy people across ages. A sample-barcoded 5' primer and a J-beta primer mix were used in a second PCR of roughly 7 to 11 cycles. Using its own MiXCR run on the 5' RACE reads, TCRdb lists one record per CDR3 protein. The repertoire holds nearly 1 million distinct CDR3 sequences, with 51% as singletons. PBMCs numbering at least 6.5 million were isolated per sample. The CDR3 contains 16 residues. V gave up 3 bases and J gave up 0 bases, with 15 bases separating them. Looked up from germline, CDR1 is ENHRY and CDR2 is SYGVKD.

Material: blood. This chain links TRBV10-3 with TRBJ2-7; D remains unclear. The source is a woman aged 55-69 years in good health. The CDR3 sequence: CAISDGMPDDSYEQYF. The CDR3 DNA reads TGTGCCATCAGTGATGGTATGCCCGATGACTCCTACGAGCAGTACTTC.